Sequencing of this TCR beta chain was carried out in a study of metastatic and nonmetastatic thyroid tumors. Germline V gene lookup returns CDR1 SGHAT and CDR2 FQNNGV. With V trimmed by 5 bases and J by 2 bases, 1 base remained unmatched. The CDR3 has 15 amino acids. Ahead of thyroid surgery, no patient had received treatment of any kind. This clone has a count of ten or more. TCRdb re-called clones via MiXCR from the PCR reads. This table holds nearly 35,000 clones, roughly 15% found once. The chain couples TRBV11-2 to TRBJ2-6; 9 nucleotides match TRBD1. The receptor's source is a female donor with papillary thyroid cancer or a benign thyroid nodule (not recorded which). Some clones in this sample may be carry-over from other donors' samples. Sequencing input: blood. This CDR3 reads CASSRQGAGANVLTF. The DNA for the CDR3 is TGTGCCAGCAGCCGACAGGGGGCTGGGGCCAACGTCCTGACTTTC.